This T cell receptor beta chain is from a study of blood T cell repertoires in COVID-19. The participants were between 18 and 89 years old and came from some 23 US areas. Cohort allocation depended upon clinical history that participants reported. The method was immunoSEQ multiplex PCR; TCRdb's version includes in-frame clones alone and lacks a portion of them. The sample holds 110,000 to 150,000 clones, approximately 80% seen once. The TCR originated in a woman under 30 who had been exposed to COVID-19. The sequenced sample was PBMCs or T cells enriched from blood (not recorded which).

CDR3 coding DNA: TGTGCCAGCAGTTCTCCAGGGTGGGGCACTGAAGCTTTCTTT. Translated: CASSSPGWGTEAFF. V usage is TRBV27 and J usage is TRBJ1-1; tentative D call: TRBD1 (5 bases). The ends were cut back, 4 bases at V and 4 bases at J, with 13 bases in the middle. The CDR3 runs to 14 residues. Germline V gene data show CDR1 as MNHEY and CDR2 as SMNVEV (reference sequence).